This TCR beta chain was recorded in a study of shared clonotypes between healthy human individuals. Only in-frame clones appear in the TCRdb table, and some are missing; sequencing was by immunoSEQ multiplex PCR. The sample consists of some 2.1 million clones, 90% to 95% of them appearing once. The sequencing sample was made of naive CD4+ T cells sorted from blood. Described subset: CD45RA+ positively selected. The sequence was obtained from a man aged 18 to 30 in good health.

CDR3 DNA: TGTGCCAGCAGCAGATTCTTAGGACTAGCCACAGATACGCAGTATTTT. This sequence encodes CASSRFLGLATDTQYF. J is TRBJ2-3 and V is TRBV9; TRBD2 agrees at 8 bases. V dropped 4 bases and J dropped 2; count of bases not matched to a gene: 9. Germline V gene sequence: CDR1 SGDLS, CDR2 YYNGEE. There are 16 residues in the CDR3. Using reference TRBV9 and TRBJ2-3 for the parts outside the CDR3, the full variable domain is DSGVTQTPKHLITATGQRVTLRCSPRSGDLSVYWYQQSLDQGLQFLIQYYNGEERAKGNILERFSAQQFPDLHSELNLSSLELGDSALYFCASSRFLGLATDTQYFGPGTRLTVL.